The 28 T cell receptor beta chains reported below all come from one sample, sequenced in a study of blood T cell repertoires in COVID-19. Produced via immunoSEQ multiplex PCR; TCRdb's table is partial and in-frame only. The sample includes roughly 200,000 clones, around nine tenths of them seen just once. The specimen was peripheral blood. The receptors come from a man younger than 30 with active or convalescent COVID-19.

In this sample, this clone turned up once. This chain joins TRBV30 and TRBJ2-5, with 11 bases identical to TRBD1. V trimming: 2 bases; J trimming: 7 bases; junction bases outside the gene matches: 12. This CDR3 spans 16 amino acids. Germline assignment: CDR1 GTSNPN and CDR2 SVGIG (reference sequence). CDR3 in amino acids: CAWSSAGTGGRGTQYF. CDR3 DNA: TGTGCCTGGAGTTCAGCCGGGACAGGGGGTCGAGGGACCCAGTACTTC.

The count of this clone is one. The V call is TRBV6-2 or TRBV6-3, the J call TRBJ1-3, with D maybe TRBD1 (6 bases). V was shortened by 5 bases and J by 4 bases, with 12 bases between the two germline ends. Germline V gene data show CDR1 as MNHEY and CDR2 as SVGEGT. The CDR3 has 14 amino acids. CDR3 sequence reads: CASSRRTAGNTIYF. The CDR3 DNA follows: TGTGCCAGCAGTCGTAGGACAGCCGGAAACACCATATATTTT.

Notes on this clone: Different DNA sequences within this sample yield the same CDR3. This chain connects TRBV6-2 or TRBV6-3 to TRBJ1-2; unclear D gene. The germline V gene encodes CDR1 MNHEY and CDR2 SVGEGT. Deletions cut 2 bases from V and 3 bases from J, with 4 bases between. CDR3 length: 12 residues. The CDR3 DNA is TGTGCCAGCAGTTACCGCGACTATGGCTACACCTTC. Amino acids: CASSYRDYGYTF.

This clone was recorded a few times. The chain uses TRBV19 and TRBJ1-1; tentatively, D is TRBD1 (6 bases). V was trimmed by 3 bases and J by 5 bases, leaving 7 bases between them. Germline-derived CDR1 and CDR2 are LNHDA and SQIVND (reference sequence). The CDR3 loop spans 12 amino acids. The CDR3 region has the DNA TGTGCCAGTAGTATCCAGGGGACTGAAGCTTTCTTT. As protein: CASSIQGTEAFF.

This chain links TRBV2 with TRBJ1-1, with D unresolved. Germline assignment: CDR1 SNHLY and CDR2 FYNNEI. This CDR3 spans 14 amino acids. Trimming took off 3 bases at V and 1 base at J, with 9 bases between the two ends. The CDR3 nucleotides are TGTGCCAGCAGTGATCACCTAGAGAACACTGAAGCTTTCTTT. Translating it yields CASSDHLENTEAFF.

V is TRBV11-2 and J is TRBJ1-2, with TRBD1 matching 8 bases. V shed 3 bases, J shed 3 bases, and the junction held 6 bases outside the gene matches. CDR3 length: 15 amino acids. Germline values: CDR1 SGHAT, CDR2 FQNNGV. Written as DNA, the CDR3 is TGTGCCAGCAGCTTCCGTACGACAGGGGACTATGGCTACACCTTC. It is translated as CASSFRTTGDYGYTF. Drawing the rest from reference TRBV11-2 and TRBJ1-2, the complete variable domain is EAGVAQSPRYKIIEKRQSVAFWCNPISGHATLYWYQQILGQGPKLLIQFQNNGVVDDSQLPKDRFSAERLKGVDSTLKIQPAKLEDSAVYLCASSFRTTGDYGYTFGSGTRLTVV.

The chain's CDR3 is CASRTEGRYGYTF. DNA for the CDR3: TGTGCCAGCAGGACGGAGGGCCGCTATGGCTACACCTTC. This chain joins TRBV6-5 and TRBJ1-2; no clear D. The CDR3 is made up of 13 amino acids. Germline V gene data show CDR1 as MNHEY and CDR2 as SVGAGI. Between the trimmed V and J ends, which lost 6 bases and 4 bases, there was a span of 12 bases.

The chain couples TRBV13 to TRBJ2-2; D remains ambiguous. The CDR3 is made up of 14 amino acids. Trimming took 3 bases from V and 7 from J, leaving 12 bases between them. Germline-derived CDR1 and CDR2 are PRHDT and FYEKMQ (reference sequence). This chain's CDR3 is CASSFTAYSGELFF. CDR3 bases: TGTGCCAGCAGCTTTACAGCATACAGCGGGGAGCTGTTTTTT.

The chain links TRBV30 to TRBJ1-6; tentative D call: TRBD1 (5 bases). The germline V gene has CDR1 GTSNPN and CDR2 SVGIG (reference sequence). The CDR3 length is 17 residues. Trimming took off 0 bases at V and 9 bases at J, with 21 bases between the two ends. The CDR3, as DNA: TGTGCCTGGAGTGTAATCCGAACTCAGGGTGGTGGTTCACCCCTCCACTTT. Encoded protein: CAWSVIRTQGGGSPLHF.

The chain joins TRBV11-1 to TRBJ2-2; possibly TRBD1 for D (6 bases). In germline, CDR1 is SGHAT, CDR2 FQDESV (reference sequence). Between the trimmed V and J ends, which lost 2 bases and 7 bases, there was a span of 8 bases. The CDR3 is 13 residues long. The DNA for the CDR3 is TGTGCCAGCAGCTTACAGGGGTACGGGGAGCTGTTTTTT. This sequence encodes CASSLQGYGELFF.

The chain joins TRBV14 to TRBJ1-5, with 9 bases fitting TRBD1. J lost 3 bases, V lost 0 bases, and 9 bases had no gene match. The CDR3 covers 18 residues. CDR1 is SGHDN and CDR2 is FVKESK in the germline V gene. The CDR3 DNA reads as TGTGCCAGCAGCCAAGATGGCGGGACACAGGGGGCCAATCAGCCCCAGCATTTT. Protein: CASSQDGGTQGANQPQHF.

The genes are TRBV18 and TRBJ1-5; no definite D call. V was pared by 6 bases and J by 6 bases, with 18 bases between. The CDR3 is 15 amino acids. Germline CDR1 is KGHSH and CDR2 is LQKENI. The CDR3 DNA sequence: TGTGCCAGCTCGTTATTTGGCGGGTCGGCTCAGCCCCAGCATTTT. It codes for CASSLFGGSAQPQHF.

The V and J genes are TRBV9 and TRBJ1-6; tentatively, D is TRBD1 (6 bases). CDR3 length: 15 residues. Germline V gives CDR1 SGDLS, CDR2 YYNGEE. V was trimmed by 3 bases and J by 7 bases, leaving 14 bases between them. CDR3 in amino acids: CASSEGNRANSPLHF. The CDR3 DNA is TGTGCCAGCAGCGAGGGGAACAGGGCCAATTCACCCCTCCACTTT.

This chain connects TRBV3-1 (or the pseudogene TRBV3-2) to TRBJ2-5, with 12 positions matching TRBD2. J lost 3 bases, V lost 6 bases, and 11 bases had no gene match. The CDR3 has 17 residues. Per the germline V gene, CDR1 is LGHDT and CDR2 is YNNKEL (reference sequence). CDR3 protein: CASRPNGLAGFKETQYF. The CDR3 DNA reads TGTGCCAGCAGACCTAACGGACTAGCGGGATTTAAAGAGACCCAGTACTTC.

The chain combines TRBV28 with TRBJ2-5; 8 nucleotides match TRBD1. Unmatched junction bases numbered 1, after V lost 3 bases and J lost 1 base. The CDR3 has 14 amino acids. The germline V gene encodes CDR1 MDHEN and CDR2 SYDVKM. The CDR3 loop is CASSFTGGQETQYF. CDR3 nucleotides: TGTGCCAGCAGTTTTACAGGGGGCCAAGAGACCCAGTACTTC. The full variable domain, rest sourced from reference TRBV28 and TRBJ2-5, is DVKVTQSSRYLVKRTGEKVFLECVQDMDHENMFWYRQDPGLGLRLIYFSYDVKMKEKGDIPEGYSVSREKKERFSLILESASTNQTSMYLCASSFTGGQETQYFGPGTRLLVL.

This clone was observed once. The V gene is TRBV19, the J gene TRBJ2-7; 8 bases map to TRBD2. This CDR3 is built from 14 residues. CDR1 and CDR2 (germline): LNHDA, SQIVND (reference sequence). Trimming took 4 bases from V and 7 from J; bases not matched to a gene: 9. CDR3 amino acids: CASSSTSGLMEQYF. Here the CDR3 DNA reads TGTGCCAGTAGTAGTACTAGCGGTTTGATGGAGCAGTACTTC. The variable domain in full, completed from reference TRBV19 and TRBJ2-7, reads DGGITQSPKYLFRKEGQNVTLSCEQNLNHDAMYWYRQDPGQGLRLIYYSQIVNDFQKGDIAEGYSVSREKKESFPLTVTSAQKNPTAFYLCASSSTSGLMEQYFGPGTRLTVT.

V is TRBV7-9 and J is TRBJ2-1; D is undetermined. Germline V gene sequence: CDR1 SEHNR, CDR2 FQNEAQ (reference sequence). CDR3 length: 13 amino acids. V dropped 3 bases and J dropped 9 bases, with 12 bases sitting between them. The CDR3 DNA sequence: TGTGCCAGCAGCTTTTCTTTGGTTAGTGAGCAGTTCTTC. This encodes CASSFSLVSEQFF.

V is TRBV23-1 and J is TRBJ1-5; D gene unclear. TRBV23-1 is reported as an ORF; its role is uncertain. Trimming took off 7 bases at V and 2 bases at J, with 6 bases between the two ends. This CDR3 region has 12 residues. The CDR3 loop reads CASTPGNQPQHF. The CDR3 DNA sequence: TGCGCCAGCACCCCAGGCAATCAGCCCCAGCATTTT.

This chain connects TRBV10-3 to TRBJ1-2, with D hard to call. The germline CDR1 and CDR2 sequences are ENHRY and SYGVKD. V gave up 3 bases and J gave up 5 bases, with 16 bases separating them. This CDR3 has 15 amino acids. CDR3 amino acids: CAISDDEAGSYGYTF. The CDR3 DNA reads TGTGCCATCAGTGATGACGAGGCTGGTTCGTATGGCTACACCTTC.

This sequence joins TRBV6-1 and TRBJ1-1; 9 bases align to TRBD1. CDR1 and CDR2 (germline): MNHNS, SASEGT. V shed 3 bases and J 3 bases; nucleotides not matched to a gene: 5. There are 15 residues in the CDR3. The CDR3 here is CASSDTGGKDTEAFF. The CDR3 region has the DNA TGTGCCAGCAGTGACACAGGGGGCAAGGACACTGAAGCTTTCTTT.

The CDR3 DNA reads as TGCGCCAGCAGCTTGCATTCGGACCTCAGTCGGGGTGCTTTCTTT. As protein: CASSLHSDLSRGAFF. V and J are TRBV5-1 and TRBJ1-1, with D hard to call. This CDR3 has 15 residues. Germline CDR1 SGHRS, CDR2 YFSETQ. V was cut by 1 base and J by 11 bases, with 21 bases left in between.

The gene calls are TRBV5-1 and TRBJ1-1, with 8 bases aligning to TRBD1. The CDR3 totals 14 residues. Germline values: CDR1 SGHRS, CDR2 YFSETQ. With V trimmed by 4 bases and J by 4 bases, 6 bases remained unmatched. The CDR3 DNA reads TGCGCCAGCAGCGAAGACAGGGGAGGCACTGAAGCTTTCTTT. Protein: CASSEDRGGTEAFF.

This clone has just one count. CDR3 nucleotide sequence: TGTGCCAGTAGTATCACTAGCGGGGGAAAGAACACCGGGGAGCTGTTTTTT. This encodes CASSITSGGKNTGELFF. V and J are TRBV19 and TRBJ2-2; 11 bases match TRBD2. This CDR3 comprises 17 residues. Germline values: CDR1 LNHDA, CDR2 SQIVND (reference sequence). J lost 1 base, V lost 3 bases, and 4 bases had no gene match.

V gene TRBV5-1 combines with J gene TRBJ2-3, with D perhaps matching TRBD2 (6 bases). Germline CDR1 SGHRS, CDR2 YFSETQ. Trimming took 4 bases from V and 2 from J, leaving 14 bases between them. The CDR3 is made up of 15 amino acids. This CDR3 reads CASSPGEGDTDTQYF. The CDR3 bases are TGCGCCAGCAGCCCGGGGGAAGGTGACACAGATACGCAGTATTTT.

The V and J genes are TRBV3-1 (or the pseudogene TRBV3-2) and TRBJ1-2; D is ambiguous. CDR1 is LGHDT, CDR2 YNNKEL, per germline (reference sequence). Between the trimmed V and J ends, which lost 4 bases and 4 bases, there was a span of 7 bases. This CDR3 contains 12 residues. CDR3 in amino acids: CASSRSFYGYTF. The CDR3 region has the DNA TGTGCCAGCAGCCGAAGCTTCTATGGCTACACCTTC.

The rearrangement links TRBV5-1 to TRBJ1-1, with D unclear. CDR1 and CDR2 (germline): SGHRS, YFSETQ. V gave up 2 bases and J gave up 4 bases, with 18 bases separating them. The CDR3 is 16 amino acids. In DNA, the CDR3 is TGCGCCAGCAGCTTCTCGGGGATTCCCTCAACCACTGAAGCTTTCTTT. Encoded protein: CASSFSGIPSTTEAFF.

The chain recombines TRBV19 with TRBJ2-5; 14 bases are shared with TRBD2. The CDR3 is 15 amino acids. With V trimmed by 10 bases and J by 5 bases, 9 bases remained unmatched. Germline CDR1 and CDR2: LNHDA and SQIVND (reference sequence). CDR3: CATRDRTSGRETQYF. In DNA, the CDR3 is TGTGCCACTAGAGATAGGACTAGCGGGAGGGAGACCCAGTACTTC.

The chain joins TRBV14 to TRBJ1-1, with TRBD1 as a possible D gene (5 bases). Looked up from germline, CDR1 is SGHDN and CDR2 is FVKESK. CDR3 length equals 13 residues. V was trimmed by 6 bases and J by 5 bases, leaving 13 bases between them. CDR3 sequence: CASRNSGVTEAFF. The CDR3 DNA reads TGTGCCAGCAGAAATTCGGGGGTGACTGAAGCTTTCTTT. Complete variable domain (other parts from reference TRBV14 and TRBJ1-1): EAGVTQFPSHSVIEKGQTVTLRCDPISGHDNLYWYRRVMGKEIKFLLHFVKESKQDESGMPNNRFLAERTGGTYSTLKVQPAELEDSGVYFCASRNSGVTEAFFGQGTRLTVV.